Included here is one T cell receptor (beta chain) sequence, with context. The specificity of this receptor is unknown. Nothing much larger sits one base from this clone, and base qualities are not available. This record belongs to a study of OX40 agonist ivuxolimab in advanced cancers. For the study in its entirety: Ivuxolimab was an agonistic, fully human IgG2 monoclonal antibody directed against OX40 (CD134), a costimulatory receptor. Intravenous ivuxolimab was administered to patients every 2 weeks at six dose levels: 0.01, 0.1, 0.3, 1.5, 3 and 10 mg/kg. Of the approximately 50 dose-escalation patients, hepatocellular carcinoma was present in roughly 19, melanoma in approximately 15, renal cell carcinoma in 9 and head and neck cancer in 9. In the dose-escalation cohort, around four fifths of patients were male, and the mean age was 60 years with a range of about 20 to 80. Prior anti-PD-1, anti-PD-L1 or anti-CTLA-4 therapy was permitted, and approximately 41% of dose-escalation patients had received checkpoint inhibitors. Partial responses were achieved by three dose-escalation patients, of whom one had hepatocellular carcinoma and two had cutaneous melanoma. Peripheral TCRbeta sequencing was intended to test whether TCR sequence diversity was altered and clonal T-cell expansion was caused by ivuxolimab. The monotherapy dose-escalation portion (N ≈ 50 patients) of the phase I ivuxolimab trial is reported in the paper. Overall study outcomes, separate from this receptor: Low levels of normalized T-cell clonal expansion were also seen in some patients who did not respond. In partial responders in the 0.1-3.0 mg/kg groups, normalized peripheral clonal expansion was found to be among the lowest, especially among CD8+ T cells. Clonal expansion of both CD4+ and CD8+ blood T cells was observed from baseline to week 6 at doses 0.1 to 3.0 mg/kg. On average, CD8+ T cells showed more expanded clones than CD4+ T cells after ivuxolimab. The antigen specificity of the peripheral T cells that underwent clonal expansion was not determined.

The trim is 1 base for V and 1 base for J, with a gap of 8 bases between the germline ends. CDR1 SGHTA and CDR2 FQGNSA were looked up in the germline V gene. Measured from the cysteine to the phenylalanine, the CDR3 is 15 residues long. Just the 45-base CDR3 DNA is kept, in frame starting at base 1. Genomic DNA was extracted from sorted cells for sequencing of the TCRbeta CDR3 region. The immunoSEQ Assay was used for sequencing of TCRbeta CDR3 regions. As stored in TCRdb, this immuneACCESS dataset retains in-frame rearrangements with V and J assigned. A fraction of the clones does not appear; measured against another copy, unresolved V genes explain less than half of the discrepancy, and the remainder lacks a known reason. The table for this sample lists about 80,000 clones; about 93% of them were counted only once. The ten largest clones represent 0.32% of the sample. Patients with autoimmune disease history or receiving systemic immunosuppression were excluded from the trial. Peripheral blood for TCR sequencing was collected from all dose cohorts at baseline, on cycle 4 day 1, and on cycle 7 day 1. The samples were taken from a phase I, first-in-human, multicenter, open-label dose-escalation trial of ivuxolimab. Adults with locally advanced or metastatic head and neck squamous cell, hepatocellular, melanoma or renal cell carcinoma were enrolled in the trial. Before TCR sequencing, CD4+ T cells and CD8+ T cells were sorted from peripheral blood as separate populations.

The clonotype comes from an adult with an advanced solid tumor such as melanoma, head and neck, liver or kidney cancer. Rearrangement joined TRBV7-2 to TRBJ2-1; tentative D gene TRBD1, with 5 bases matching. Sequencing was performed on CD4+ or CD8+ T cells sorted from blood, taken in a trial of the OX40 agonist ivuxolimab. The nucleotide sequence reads TGTGCCAGCAGCTTAGGGGCAGGGTCCTACAATGAGCAGTTCTTC. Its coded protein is CASSLGAGSYNEQFF.